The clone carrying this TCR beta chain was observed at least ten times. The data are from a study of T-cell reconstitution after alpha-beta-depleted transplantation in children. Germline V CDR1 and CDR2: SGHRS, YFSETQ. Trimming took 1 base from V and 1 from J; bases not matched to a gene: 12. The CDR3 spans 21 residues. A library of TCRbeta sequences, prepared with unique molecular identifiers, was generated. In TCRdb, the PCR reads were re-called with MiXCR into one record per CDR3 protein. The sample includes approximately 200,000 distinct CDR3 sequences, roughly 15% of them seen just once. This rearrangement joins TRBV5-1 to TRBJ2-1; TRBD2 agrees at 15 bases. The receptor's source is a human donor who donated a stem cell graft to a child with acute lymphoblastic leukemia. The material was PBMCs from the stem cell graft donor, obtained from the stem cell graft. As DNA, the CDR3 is TGCGCCAGCAGCTTGTCCCCCGGACTAGCGGGAGGGCCTAGTTCCTACAATGAGCAGTTCTTC. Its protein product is CASSLSPGLAGGPSSYNEQFF. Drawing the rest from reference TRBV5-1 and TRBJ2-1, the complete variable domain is KAGVTQTPRYLIKTRGQQVTLSCSPISGHRSVSWYQQTPGQGLQFLFEYFSETQRNKGNFPGRFSGRQFSNSRSEMNVSTLELGDSALYLCASSLSPGLAGGPSSYNEQFFGPGTRLTVL.